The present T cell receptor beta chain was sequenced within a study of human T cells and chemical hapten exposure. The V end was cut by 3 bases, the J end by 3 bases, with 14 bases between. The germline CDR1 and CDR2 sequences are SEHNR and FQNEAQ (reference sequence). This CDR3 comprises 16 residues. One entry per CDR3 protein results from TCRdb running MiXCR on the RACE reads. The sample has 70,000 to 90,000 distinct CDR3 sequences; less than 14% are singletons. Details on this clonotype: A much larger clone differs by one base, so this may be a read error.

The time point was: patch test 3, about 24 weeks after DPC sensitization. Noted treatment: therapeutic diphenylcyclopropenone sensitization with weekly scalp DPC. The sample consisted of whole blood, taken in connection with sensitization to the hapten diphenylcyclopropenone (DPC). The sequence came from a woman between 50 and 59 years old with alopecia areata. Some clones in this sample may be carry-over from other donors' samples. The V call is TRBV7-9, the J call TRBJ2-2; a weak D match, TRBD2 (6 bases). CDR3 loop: CASSLGSGGYTGELFF. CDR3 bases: TGTGCCAGCAGCTTGGGAAGCGGAGGGTACACCGGGGAGCTGTTTTTT.